The 26 T cell receptor beta chains given below trace back to one sample, sequenced in a study of identical twins. TCRdb recomputed calls from the 5' RACE reads with MiXCR, one row per CDR3 protein. The repertoire has approximately 210,000 distinct CDR3 sequences, approximately 15% of them found once; the top ten carry around two fifths. Separately, the same data were catalogued under a study of T cells expressing NK-cell markers.

The sequenced sample was CD8+ T cells sorted from blood. The receptors here all came from a woman under 30 in good health.

This clonotype was found a few times. The chain has TRBV4-1 and TRBJ1-4; 10 bases are a match to TRBD1. The CDR3 is 17 amino acids. Germline-derived CDR1 and CDR2 are MGHRA and YSYEKL. V was pared by 0 bases and J by 4 bases, with 5 bases of the junction left unmatched. CDR3 amino acids: CASSQEGQGTVNEKLFF. In DNA form, the CDR3 reads TGCGCCAGCAGCCAAGAGGGACAGGGGACGGTTAATGAAAAACTGTTTTTT.

V is TRBV9 and J is TRBJ1-5; D remains unclear. The CDR3 runs 16 residues. Trimming removed 6 bases at V and 0 bases at J, with 16 bases between. Germline V gene lookup returns CDR1 SGDLS and CDR2 YYNGEE. CDR3 in DNA: TGTGCCAGCAACGTTAAGGCAGCGTATAGCAATCAGCCCCAGCATTTT. The encoded protein is CASNVKAAYSNQPQHF.

The table lists this clonotype with a few counts. The chain uses TRBV12-3 or TRBV12-4 and TRBJ1-2, with 11 bases identical to TRBD1. The CDR3 is 14 amino acids. V shed 6 bases and J 6 bases; nucleotides not matched to a gene: 6. The CDR3 protein is CASRLGQGADGYTF. CDR3 coding DNA: TGTGCCAGCAGACTCGGACAGGGGGCTGATGGCTACACCTTC.

V gene TRBV6-1 combines with J gene TRBJ2-1; the match to TRBD2 covers 8 bases. Germline-derived CDR1 and CDR2 are MNHNS and SASEGT. Trimming removed 6 bases from V and 7 bases from J; junction bases left unmatched: 17. This CDR3 has 17 residues. The CDR3 loop is CASSPFGAGDRPNEQFF. CDR3 coding DNA: TGTGCCAGCAGCCCCTTCGGAGCGGGAGATCGGCCTAATGAGCAGTTCTTC.

The rearrangement uses TRBV11-3 and TRBJ1-1; D not certain. Trimming removed 2 bases from V and 5 bases from J, with 9 bases in between. Germline V gene data show CDR1 as SGHNT and CDR2 as YENEEA. CDR3 length: 13 residues. This chain's CDR3 is CASSLTPATEAFF. CDR3 bases: TGTGCCAGCAGCTTAACCCCCGCAACTGAAGCTTTCTTT. The whole variable domain, filled in from reference TRBV11-3 and TRBJ1-1, reads EAGVVQSPRYKIIEKKQPVAFWCNPISGHNTLYWYLQNLGQGPELLIRYENEEAVDDSQLPKDRFSAERLKGVDSTLKIQPAELGDSAVYLCASSLTPATEAFFGQGTRLTVV.

This clonotype was detected only a few times. Because the CDR3's place on the DNA is in doubt, the DNA is left out and the CDR3 is given as listed by TCRdb. The J gene is TRBJ1-1, the V gene TRBV29-1; the table's TRBD1 call for D was not verified on the DNA. The CDR3 is made up of 9 amino acids, end residues included. Germline V CDR1 and CDR2: SQVTM, ANQGSEA. This CDR3 is CSVGQGTFF.

This clonotype has a handful of counts. The chain uses TRBV15 and TRBJ1-1; D is uncertain. V was cut by 0 bases and J by 0 bases, with 8 bases left in between. The CDR3 runs 15 residues. The germline V gene has CDR1 LNHNV and CDR2 YYDKDF (reference sequence). The CDR3 loop reads CATSREEGVNTEAFF. CDR3 nucleotide sequence: TGTGCCACCAGCAGAGAGGAGGGCGTGAACACTGAAGCTTTCTTT.

The chain couples TRBV13 to TRBJ2-2; D is unresolved. The CDR3 runs 12 residues. The germline gives CDR1 PRHDT, CDR2 FYEKMQ (reference sequence). The V gene lost 5 bases and the J gene lost 7 bases, with 8 bases spanning the gap. The CDR3 DNA reads TGTGCCAGCAGCAATCGTGGCGGGGAGCTGTTTTTT. Residues: CASSNRGGELFF.

This clonotype was detected only a few times. The chain combines TRBV7-8 with TRBJ2-1, with 7 bases that match TRBD2. CDR1 SGHVS and CDR2 FQNEAQ come from the germline V gene. The ends lost 5 bases at V and 9 bases at J; junction bases unmatched: 13. This CDR3 has 15 residues. CDR3 in amino acids: CASSPAGTNVFEQFF. The DNA of the CDR3 is TGTGCCAGCAGCCCTGCCGGGACTAATGTATTTGAGCAGTTCTTC.

This chain uses TRBV6-1 with TRBJ1-5, with D possibly TRBD1 on 5 matching bases. This CDR3 spans 16 amino acids. Germline lookup yields CDR1 MNHNS and CDR2 SASEGT. Trimming cost V 8 bases and J 6 bases, with 23 bases left between them. The CDR3 bases are TGTGCCAGCTCCCCCGTCGGGGCAGCCTCTAGTCAGCCCCAGCATTTT. Translated: CASSPVGAASSQPQHF.

This clonotype was observed a handful of times. This chain joins TRBV28 and TRBJ2-1; 9 nucleotides align to TRBD1. Germline assignment: CDR1 MDHEN and CDR2 SYDVKM. The CDR3 contains 15 residues. Germline trimming cut 6 bases from V and 4 bases from J; bases unmatched to any gene: 7. The CDR3 DNA follows: TGTGCCAGCAGGGACCGGGACAGGGTATACAATGAGCAGTTCTTC. Protein: CASRDRDRVYNEQFF.

This clonotype was picked up a small number of times. The rearrangement uses TRBV5-1 and TRBJ2-1; 10 bases match TRBD2. With 2 bases clipped from V and 10 bases from J, the junction kept 9 bases outside the gene matches. Germline CDR1 and CDR2: SGHRS and YFSETQ. CDR3 length: 15 amino acids. As DNA, the CDR3 is TGCGCCAGCAGCTTTGCAGCGGGAGGGCCCGGGGAGCAGTTCTTC. This translates into CASSFAAGGPGEQFF.

This clonotype was counted a few times. V gene TRBV27 combines with J gene TRBJ1-2; D ambiguous. V was clipped by 10 bases and J by 8 bases, with 14 bases between them. The CDR3 has 11 residues. The germline V gene encodes CDR1 MNHEY and CDR2 SMNVEV (reference sequence). CDR3 region: CATKTSDGYTF. The CDR3 nucleotides read TGTGCCACCAAGACTTCAGACGGCTACACCTTC.

The V and J genes are TRBV5-1 and TRBJ2-7, with 11 positions matching TRBD2. The V gene end was trimmed by 5 bases and the J gene end by 2 bases; junction bases not matched to a gene: 6. Germline V CDR1 and CDR2: SGHRS, YFSETQ. This CDR3 comprises 15 residues. The CDR3 region is CASRGIAGGPYEQYF. The DNA of the CDR3 is TGCGCCAGCAGGGGAATAGCGGGAGGGCCCTACGAGCAGTACTTC.

The V gene is TRBV12-5, the J gene TRBJ2-2; unclear D gene. The germline CDR1 and CDR2 sequences are LGHNT and FRNRAP. V dropped 5 bases and J dropped 4 bases, with 8 bases sitting between them. This CDR3 is built from 13 residues. In nucleotides, the CDR3 is TGTGCTAGTGGTCTTGAGCTCACCGGGGAGCTGTTTTTT. It codes for CASGLELTGELFF.

There are a few counts of this clonotype. V is TRBV10-3 and J is TRBJ2-7; D may match TRBD1 or TRBD2 (5 bases each). Per germline, CDR1 ENHRY and CDR2 SYGVKD. The CDR3 loop spans 15 amino acids. Trimming removed 5 bases from V and 6 bases from J, with 20 bases in between. The CDR3 protein is CAISFGTVPPGEQYF. The CDR3 nucleotides read TGTGCCATCAGTTTTGGGACCGTCCCGCCGGGCGAGCAGTACTTC.

The chain has TRBV9 and TRBJ2-3; D unclear. This CDR3 contains 14 residues. Between the trimmed V and J ends, which lost 3 bases and 0 bases, there was a span of 8 bases. CDR1 is SGDLS, CDR2 YYNGEE, per germline. The CDR3 DNA reads as TGTGCCAGCAGCGGACCCACTAGCACAGATACGCAGTATTTT. As protein: CASSGPTSTDTQYF.

This chain joins TRBV10-1 and TRBJ1-1, with unresolved D. Germline values: CDR1 WNHNN, CDR2 SYGVQD (reference sequence). Trimming removed 6 bases at V and 7 bases at J, with 12 bases between. The CDR3 length is 12 residues. The CDR3 DNA reads as TGCGCCAGCAGAGGTTCCGGCGGTGAAGCTTTCTTT. As protein: CASRGSGGEAFF.

This chain connects TRBV29-1 to TRBJ2-2, with 7 nucleotides matching TRBD2. Losses at the gene ends were 3 bases for V and 2 bases for J; bases not matched to a gene: 12. Germline V gene sequence: CDR1 SQVTM, CDR2 ANQGSEA. The length of the CDR3 is 17 residues. The CDR3 sequence: CSVEIRGEAGNTGELFF. In nucleotides, the CDR3 is TGCAGCGTTGAGATCCGTGGGGAAGCGGGAAACACCGGGGAGCTGTTTTTT.

This clonotype was counted between two and nine times. Here the CDR3 reads CASSLAQGIREKLFF. The CDR3 DNA reads as TGCGCCAGCAGCTTGGCCCAGGGCATAAGGGAAAAACTGTTTTTT. V is TRBV5-1 and J is TRBJ1-4; TRBD1 is a possible D gene (5 bases). The V gene lost 0 bases and the J gene lost 8 bases, with 14 bases spanning the gap. The CDR3 is 15 amino acids. The V gene's germline CDR1 is SGHRS and CDR2 YFSETQ.

This clonotype was seen ten or more times. V gene TRBV6-5 combines with J gene TRBJ2-7; D ambiguous. This CDR3 region has 14 residues. The ends were cut back, 2 bases at V and 8 bases at J, with 16 bases in the middle. The germline V gene has CDR1 MNHEY and CDR2 SVGAGI. This chain's CDR3 is CASSYRGQARQQYF. Written as DNA, the CDR3 is TGTGCCAGCAGTTACCGTGGGCAGGCTAGGCAGCAGTACTTC.

The table lists this clonotype with a few counts. The chain uses TRBV6-5 and TRBJ2-7; a weak D match, TRBD1 (5 bases). The CDR3 totals 13 residues. Germline-derived CDR1 and CDR2 are MNHEY and SVGAGI. Between the trimmed V and J ends, which lost 4 bases and 2 bases, there was a span of 9 bases. The CDR3 DNA is TGTGCCAGCAGTTGGTCCAGGGCCTACGAGCAGTACTTC. Its protein product is CASSWSRAYEQYF.

The V call is TRBV9, the J call TRBJ2-4; a possible D gene is TRBD2 (5 bases). Germline V CDR1 and CDR2: SGDLS, YYNGEE. CDR3 length: 15 amino acids. V was cut by 4 bases and J by 6 bases, with 17 bases left in between. The CDR3 loop reads CASSLSGDVGNIQYF. Here the CDR3 DNA reads TGTGCCAGCAGCCTCTCCGGGGATGTGGGAAACATTCAGTACTTC.

The chain carries TRBV20-1 and TRBJ1-2, with D unresolved. V lost 3 bases, J lost 6 bases, and 17 bases lay in between. The CDR3 totals 14 residues. Germline CDR1 DFQATT, CDR2 SNEGSKA (reference sequence). CDR3 bases: TGCAGTGCTAGCACGGGCACAGAGGCTCATGGCTACACCTTC. Translation gives CSASTGTEAHGYTF.

In this sample, this clonotype turned up a few times. CDR3 in DNA: TGCAGCGTTGAAGGGGGGACAGGGAGGTATGTCACTGAAGCTTTCTTT. Protein: CSVEGGTGRYVTEAFF. The genes are TRBV29-1 and TRBJ1-1; 9 bases are a match to TRBD1. The CDR3 is 16 amino acids. CDR1 is SQVTM, CDR2 ANQGSEA, per germline. The V and J ends lost 1 base and 4 bases, in that order; junction bases with no gene match: 10.

Only a few counts were recorded for this clonotype. The chain recombines TRBV2 with TRBJ2-5, with D unclear. Trimming pared 7 bases from V and 5 bases from J, leaving 14 bases between. CDR3 length: 13 amino acids. Germline V gene sequence: CDR1 SNHLY, CDR2 FYNNEI. CDR3 residues: CASTTTRVETQYF. Written as DNA, the CDR3 is TGTGCCAGCACGACAACACGGGTGGAGACCCAGTACTTC.